These 9 T cell receptor beta chains share one sample of origin, sequenced in a study of post-analysis software for immune sequencing data (dated by TCRdb to about 2015). The intended sense of this specimen's time point label: second blood draw from one MS patient after hematopoietic stem cell transplantation. Libraries were constructed by PCR. Reads for this sample came from an Illumina HiSeq 2500. To reduce PCR and sequencing biases, unique molecular identifiers were built into the TCR beta cDNA libraries. The raw public data were reprocessed by TCRdb itself: fastp quality trimming at Q25, MiXCR clonotype calling, in-frame beta chains only. Under each unique CDR3 protein, matching rows form one entry showing the most common genes and DNA. Counted in this sample were under 200,000 distinct CDR3 sequences; under 40% of them appeared once. 25% to 30% of the sample comes from the top ten. The sample in question was blood, obtained after autologous hematopoietic stem cell transplantation. The source is a girl aged 5 to 17 with multiple sclerosis. Donor details come from another sample of the same person, matched by shared clones.

The sample holds one count of this clonotype. This sequence joins TRBV12-3 or TRBV12-4 and TRBJ2-7, with 8 nucleotides matching TRBD1. The CDR3 loop spans 15 amino acids. V dropped 8 bases and J dropped 4; count of bases not matched to a gene: 13. The CDR3 is CASSAPGQGTYEQYF. CDR3 nucleotide sequence: TGTGCCAGCTCCGCCCCAGGACAGGGAACTTACGAGCAGTACTTC.

The J gene is TRBJ2-1, the V gene TRBV7-8; D uncertain. The length of the CDR3 is 15 residues. Germline V lookup: CDR1 SGHVS, CDR2 FQNEAQ. V lost 1 base, J lost 14 bases, and 21 bases lay in between. CDR3 DNA sequence: TGTGCCAGCAGCTTAGTGGGGATAGCTGCTATGGTGGAGTTCTTC. Its translation is CASSLVGIAAMVEFF.

This clonotype appeared a few times. V and J are TRBV28 and TRBJ2-7; perhaps TRBD1 as D (6 bases). The germline CDR1 and CDR2 sequences are MDHEN and SYDVKM. This CDR3 has 16 amino acids. Between the trimmed V and J ends, which lost 6 bases and 1 base, there was a span of 19 bases. CDR3 loop: CASRRPTADSSYEQYF. CDR3 in DNA: TGTGCCAGCAGAAGACCAACCGCGGACAGTTCCTACGAGCAGTACTTC.

This clonotype was seen more than once but under ten times. The chain employs TRBV5-5 and TRBJ2-5; 8 positions match TRBD1. The germline V gene encodes CDR1 SGHKS and CDR2 YYEKEE (reference sequence). The V and J ends lost 4 bases and 5 bases, in that order; junction bases with no gene match: 7. The CDR3 is 14 amino acids. For the CDR3, the DNA is TGTGCCAGCAGCGGAGGACAGGGCATTGAGACCCAGTACTTC. Amino acids: CASSGGQGIETQYF.

The genes are TRBV7-9 and TRBJ2-4; 7 bases are a match to TRBD1. The junction had 9 bases not matched to a gene; V was cut back by 4 bases and J by 3 bases. The CDR3 is 16 residues long. Germline CDR1 is SEHNR and CDR2 is FQNEAQ (reference sequence). The CDR3 sequence is CASSSNDRDDKNIQYF. The DNA of the CDR3 is TGTGCCAGCAGCTCCAACGACAGGGACGACAAAAACATTCAGTACTTC. Full variable domain (missing parts from reference TRBV7-9 and TRBJ2-4): DTGVSQNPRHKITKRGQNVTFRCDPISEHNRLYWYRQTLGQGPEFLTYFQNEAQLEKSRLLSDRFSAERPKGSFSTLEIQRTEQGDSAMYLCASSSNDRDDKNIQYFGAGTRLSVL.

V is TRBV20-1 and J is TRBJ2-7, with 10 bases matching TRBD1. V gave up 6 bases and J gave up 0 bases; unmatched junction bases: 5. The germline CDR1 and CDR2 sequences are DFQATT and SNEGSKA (reference sequence). The CDR3 loop spans 14 amino acids. The CDR3 DNA reads TGCAGTGCGGCCGGGACAGGGGCCTCCTACGAGCAGTACTTC. Encoded protein: CSAAGTGASYEQYF.

This clonotype was observed at least ten times. This chain joins TRBV20-1 and TRBJ1-1, with TRBD1 matching over 7 bases. The CDR3 runs 15 residues. Germline-derived CDR1 and CDR2 are DFQATT and SNEGSKA (reference sequence). Trimming cost V 1 base and J 4 bases; bases outside gene matches: 9. CDR3 DNA: TGCAGTGCTAGAGCTACCAAGACAGGGAGCACTGAAGCTTTCTTT. Amino acid sequence: CSARATKTGSTEAFF.

The rearrangement joins TRBV7-9 to TRBJ2-3; the D call may be TRBD1 or TRBD2 (5 bases each). Germline lookup yields CDR1 SEHNR and CDR2 FQNEAQ (reference sequence). V lost 1 base and J 4 bases, leaving 18 bases between the germline ends. This CDR3 comprises 17 residues. This CDR3 is CASSLGGRQSGADTQYF. For the CDR3, the DNA is TGTGCCAGCAGCTTAGGGGGACGCCAAAGTGGCGCAGATACGCAGTATTTT. The full variable domain, with the rest looked up from reference TRBV7-9 and TRBJ2-3, is DTGVSQNPRHKITKRGQNVTFRCDPISEHNRLYWYRQTLGQGPEFLTYFQNEAQLEKSRLLSDRFSAERPKGSFSTLEIQRTEQGDSAMYLCASSLGGRQSGADTQYFGPGTRLTVL.

This clonotype has just a few counts. J is TRBJ2-1 and V is TRBV10-3; D not resolved. CDR1 ENHRY and CDR2 SYGVKD come from the germline V gene. The V gene lost 6 bases and the J gene lost 6 bases, with 12 bases spanning the gap. The CDR3 is made up of 13 amino acids. As DNA, the CDR3 is TGTGCCATCAGAGAGACGGACCCCAATGAGCAGTTCTTC. Its protein is CAIRETDPNEQFF.